The rows below give T cell receptor beta chains drawn from one sample of a study of T cells in Graves' hyperthyroidism and ophthalmopathy. TCRdb fed the multiplex PCR reads into MiXCR, producing one record per CDR3 protein. Altogether approximately 370,000 distinct CDR3 sequences are present, approximately 18% being singletons, with the ten largest covering 34%. What was sequenced was blood. These receptors came from a woman younger than 45 with Graves' hyperthyroidism that later progressed to Graves' ophthalmopathy. The CDR3 runs from the conserved cysteine through the conserved F or W. A D gene is named only where the DNA matches it firmly. Rows may omit the clone size; those that give it use once, few, many or a size class.

>TRBD1|TRBJ2-1|TRBV18|many
TGTGCCAGCTCACCAAGGGACAGCTACAATGAGCAGTTCTTC
CASSPRDSYNEQFF
>NA|TRBJ1-1|TRBV28|many
TGTGCCAGCAGCCCAATTTTTTACGGGGATACCACTGAAGCTTTCTTT
CASSPIFYGDTTEAFF
>TRBD2|TRBJ2-3|TRBV12-3/TRBV12-4|NA
TGTGCCAGCAGTACTCTAGCGGGAGTTTCAGATACGCAGTATTTT
CASSTLAGVSDTQYF
>NA|TRBJ2-4|TRBV28|many
TGTGCCAGCAGTTTATCGGTTAAAAAAGGACAGGCCAAAAACATTCAGTACTTC
CASSLSVKKGQAKNIQYF
>TRBD1|TRBJ2-7|TRBV9|NA
TGTGCCAGCAGCGTAGCGACAGGGCGAGCCTACGAGCAGTACTTC
CASSVATGRAYEQYF
>TRBD1|TRBJ1-2|TRBV12-3/TRBV12-4|many
TGTGCCAGCAGTCCAGGGGGCGCCGGGTATGGCTACACCTTC
CASSPGGAGYGYTF
>TRBD1|TRBJ2-1|TRBV27|many
TGTGCCAGCAGTGTCGGGACAGTGGCGTACAATGAGCAGTTCTTC
CASSVGTVAYNEQFF
>NA|TRBJ2-4|TRBV19|NA
TGTGCCAGTAGTGGGTTTGTGGGAAAAAACATTCAGTACTTC
CASSGFVGKNIQYF
>NA|TRBJ1-1|TRBV5-1|many
TGCGCCAGCAGCTTGGTGGACAGCTTGGAAGCTTTCTTT
CASSLVDSLEAFF
>NA|TRBJ2-1|TRBV12-3/TRBV12-4|many
TGTGCCAGCAGGTCCGGTGGCTACAATGAGCAGTTCTTC
CASRSGGYNEQFF
>NA|TRBJ2-3|TRBV27|many
TGTGCCAGCAGTTACCTAGGTCTTAAGGCAGATACGCAGTATTTT
CASSYLGLKADTQYF
>NA|TRBJ1-1|TRBV5-1|many
TGCGCCAGCAGCTTGGAATTCATTGGTAACAGGGCCAACACTGAAGCTTTCTTT
CASSLEFIGNRANTEAFF
>NA|TRBJ1-3|TRBV29-1|few
TGCAGCGTAGCAAAAGGGGGAAACACCATATATTTT
CSVAKGGNTIYF
>NA|TRBJ1-2|TRBV20-1|NA
TGCAGTGCTAGGCCTCGGGCATTTAGTGGCTACACCTTC
CSARPRAFSGYTF
>NA|TRBJ1-1|TRBV6-2/TRBV6-3|many
TGTGCCAGCAGTTATTACCGGTGGCAGGGCACTGAAGCTTTCTTT
CASSYYRWQGTEAFF
>TRBD1|TRBJ2-1|TRBV20-1|few
TGCAGTGCTAGCCGGGACAGCAACAATGAGCAGTTCTTC
CSASRDSNNEQFF
>NA|TRBJ2-6|TRBV15|many
TGTGCCACCGGTCGACAGAGCTCTGGGGCCAACGTCCTGACTTTC
CATGRQSSGANVLTF
>NA|TRBJ2-5|TRBV7-3|NA
TGTGCCAGCAGCTTAGCGCGACAGAAGTGGGAGACCCAGTACTTC
CASSLARQKWETQYF
>NA|TRBJ1-1|TRBV4-1|few
TGCGCCAGCAGCCAAGATCCAGGGGTAGGGGCTGAAGCTTTCTTT
CASSQDPGVGAEAFF
>NA|TRBJ2-5|TRBV15|NA
TGTGCCACCAGTCGGAGCAGCGGTTCCCAACAGACCCAGTACTTC
CATSRSSGSQQTQYF
>NA|TRBJ2-1|TRBV2|once
TGCGCCAGCAGCCGTGACGCGGGACCCCCCTACAATGAGCAGTTCTTC
CASSRDAGPPYNEQFF
>NA|TRBJ2-1|TRBV12-3/TRBV12-4|many
TGTGCCAGCAGTTTCTACCACAATGAGCAGTTCTTC
CASSFYHNEQFF
>NA|TRBJ1-2|TRBV18|NA
TGTGCCAGCAGACCGGACAGATTCTATGGCTACACCTTC
CASRPDRFYGYTF
>TRBD1|TRBJ1-1|TRBV27|many
TGTGCCAGCAGACATGAACTGGGACAGGGTTGGACTGAAGCTTTCTTT
CASRHELGQGWTEAFF
>TRBD1|TRBJ2-1|TRBV12-3/TRBV12-4|many
TGTGCCAGCAGTTTAGACGGGACAGGGGAAGATGAGCAGTTCTTC
CASSLDGTGEDEQFF
>TRBD1|TRBJ2-1|TRBV7-9|NA
TGTGCCAGCAGCTTGGGGACAGGGGGCCTCGATGAGCAGTTCTTC
CASSLGTGGLDEQFF
>TRBD1|TRBJ2-7|TRBV6-1|many
TGTGCCAGCACGTCCTCCGGGGACAGGCGCTACGAGCAGTACTTC
CASTSSGDRRYEQYF
>NA|TRBJ2-4|TRBV7-9|NA
TGTGCCAGCAGCTTAGCGTTGACCGGAGACATTCAGTACTTC
CASSLALTGDIQYF
>TRBD1|TRBJ1-2|TRBV20-1|many
TGCAGTGCTAGGAGACAGGGGTTGGATGGCTACACCTTC
CSARRQGLDGYTF
>NA|TRBJ2-7|TRBV19|few
TGTGCCAGTAGTATAGTTCTGGGGGAACGACCCTACGAGCAGTACTTC
CASSIVLGERPYEQYF
>TRBD2|TRBJ2-1|TRBV9|many
TGTGCCAGCAGCGTAGGCCGGGGACGGGAGGGCCTTAGACAGTTCTTC
CASSVGRGREGLRQFF
>NA|TRBJ1-1|TRBV7-2|many
TGTGCCAGCAGCTTAGTATCGTTTAGGGGCAGGAACACTGAAGCTTTCTTT
CASSLVSFRGRNTEAFF
>NA|TRBJ1-5|TRBV27|few
TGTGCCAGCAGCCCGGAGGGCCCCAATCAGCCCCAGCATTTT
CASSPEGPNQPQHF
>TRBD1|TRBJ1-1|TRBV7-2|NA
TGTGCCAGCAGCTTGGGAGCAGAAAGGACAGGGGGCACTGAAGCTTTCTTT
CASSLGAERTGGTEAFF
>TRBD1|TRBJ1-4|TRBV29-1|many
TGCAGCGTTGAAAGCAGGGGGCAGGATGAAAAACTGTTTTTT
CSVESRGQDEKLFF
>NA|TRBJ1-1|TRBV30|many
TGTGCCTGGAGTGTTTTTAGGAACACTGAAGCTTTCTTT
CAWSVFRNTEAFF